The rows below give T cell receptor beta chains drawn from one sample of a study of control samples from healthy donors and cancer patients. Measured with immunoSEQ multiplex PCR; TCRdb has only the in-frame clones, and not every one. Of 70,000 to 90,000 clones listed, about 93% were seen once; the top ten hold around 6.5%. The material sequenced was blood. The origin of the receptors is a woman aged 40 to 50 in good health. The CDR3 runs from the conserved cysteine through the conserved F or W. A D gene is named only where the DNA matches it firmly. Rows may omit the clone size; those that give it use once, few, many or a size class.

CDR3aa: CASSSDRVGNTIYF
CDR3nt: TGTGCCAGCAGCTCTGACAGGGTAGGAAACACCATATATTTT
j_gene: TRBJ1-3
d_gene: TRBD1
abundance: NA
v_gene: TRBV7-2
len: 14

CDR3aa: CASSLGLARMNTEAFF
CDR3nt: TGTGCCAGCAGCTTAGGATTGGCCAGAATGAACACTGAAGCTTTCTTT
j_gene: TRBJ1-1
d_gene: NA
abundance: NA
v_gene: TRBV7-9
len: 16

CDR3aa: CASSFSPADSGTEAFF
CDR3nt: TGTGCCAGCAGCTTTTCGCCGGCGGACAGCGGGACTGAAGCTTTCTTT
j_gene: TRBJ1-1
d_gene: NA
abundance: NA
v_gene: TRBV5-5
len: 16

CDR3aa: CASSQTSGPYEQYF
CDR3nt: TGCGCCAGCAGCCAGACTAGCGGTCCCTACGAGCAGTACTTC
j_gene: TRBJ2-7
d_gene: TRBD2
abundance: NA
v_gene: TRBV4-1
len: 14

CDR3aa: CASSIDRGTNYGYTF
CDR3nt: TGTGCCAGTAGTATAGATCGGGGCACCAACTATGGCTACACCTTC
j_gene: TRBJ1-2
d_gene: NA
abundance: NA
v_gene: TRBV19
len: 15

CDR3aa: CSVIIGQGASNQPQHF
CDR3nt: TGCAGCGTAATTATTGGGCAGGGGGCTAGCAATCAGCCCCAGCATTTT
j_gene: TRBJ1-5
d_gene: TRBD1
abundance: once
v_gene: TRBV29-1
len: 16

CDR3aa: CAISESGGPRNTIYF
CDR3nt: TGTGCCATCAGTGAGTCGGGGGGGCCCCGGAACACCATATATTTT
j_gene: TRBJ1-3
d_gene: NA
abundance: few
v_gene: TRBV10-3
len: 15

CDR3aa: CASSEAGDGSVPQHF
CDR3nt: TGTGCCAGCAGTGAAGCTGGAGACGGGTCGGTGCCCCAGCATTTT
j_gene: TRBJ1-5
d_gene: NA
abundance: once
v_gene: TRBV6-1
len: 15

CDR3aa: CASSKTGTSGWETQYF
CDR3nt: TGTGCCAGCAGCAAAACCGGGACTAGCGGGTGGGAGACCCAGTACTTC
j_gene: TRBJ2-5
d_gene: TRBD2
abundance: NA
v_gene: TRBV27
len: 16

CDR3aa: CASSQDSTAYGNTIYF
CDR3nt: TGTGCCAGCAGCCAAGATTCTACAGCATATGGAAACACCATATATTTT
j_gene: TRBJ1-3
d_gene: NA
abundance: few
v_gene: TRBV4-2
len: 16

CDR3aa: CATSDTGGTLTQYF
CDR3nt: TGTGCCACCAGTGATACGGGAGGGACGTTGACGCAGTATTTT
j_gene: TRBJ2-3
d_gene: TRBD2
abundance: NA
v_gene: TRBV24-1
len: 14

CDR3aa: CASSQDGTLEAFF
CDR3nt: TGCGCCAGCAGCCAAGATGGGACACTTGAAGCTTTCTTT
j_gene: TRBJ1-1
d_gene: NA
abundance: NA
v_gene: TRBV4-3
len: 13

CDR3aa: CASSLSWGYQPQHF
CDR3nt: TGTGCCAGCAGTTTATCGTGGGGGTATCAGCCCCAGCATTTT
j_gene: TRBJ1-5
d_gene: NA
abundance: NA
v_gene: TRBV27
len: 14

CDR3aa: CASTVDRGLFF
CDR3nt: TGTGCCAGCACCGTGGACAGGGGGCTGTTCTTC
j_gene: TRBJ2-1
d_gene: TRBD1
abundance: NA
v_gene: TRBV12-3/TRBV12-4
len: 11

CDR3aa: CSASHSSTYSPLHF
CDR3nt: TGCAGTGCTAGTCATTCCAGCACTTATTCACCCCTCCACTTT
j_gene: TRBJ1-6
d_gene: NA
abundance: NA
v_gene: TRBV20-1
len: 14

CDR3aa: CASSQESTSGTGELFF
CDR3nt: TGTGCCAGCAGCCAAGAATCAACTAGCGGCACCGGGGAGCTGTTTTTT
j_gene: TRBJ2-2
d_gene: TRBD2
abundance: NA
v_gene: TRBV3-1/TRBV3-2
len: 16

CDR3aa: CASSLTTSGEYNEQFF
CDR3nt: TGTGCCAGCAGCTTAACGACTAGCGGAGAGTACAATGAGCAGTTCTTC
j_gene: TRBJ2-1
d_gene: TRBD2
abundance: NA
v_gene: TRBV5-6
len: 16

CDR3aa: CASTRTLASEAFF
CDR3nt: TGTGCCAGCACCCGGACTCTCGCATCCGAAGCTTTCTTT
j_gene: TRBJ1-1
d_gene: NA
abundance: NA
v_gene: TRBV7-9
len: 13

CDR3aa: CASSWGPNLVQELFF
CDR3nt: TGCGCCAGCAGCTGGGGCCCCAATTTAGTCCAAGAACTGTTTTTT
j_gene: TRBJ1-4
d_gene: NA
abundance: NA
v_gene: TRBV5-1
len: 15

CDR3aa: CASSLVAIGGYTF
CDR3nt: TGTGCCAGCAGTTTAGTGGCCATTGGGGGCTACACCTTC
j_gene: TRBJ1-2
d_gene: NA
abundance: NA
v_gene: TRBV27
len: 13

CDR3aa: CASSSRLAGDPYEQYF
CDR3nt: TGTGCCAGCAGCTCAAGACTAGCGGGGGATCCCTACGAGCAGTACTTC
j_gene: TRBJ2-7
d_gene: TRBD2
abundance: NA
v_gene: TRBV13
len: 16

CDR3aa: CASSLLRDRDTQYF
CDR3nt: TGTGCCAGCAGTTTATTAAGAGACAGGGACACGCAGTATTTT
j_gene: TRBJ2-3
d_gene: TRBD1
abundance: NA
v_gene: TRBV27
len: 14

CDR3aa: CASSLSRTDTQYF
CDR3nt: TGTGCCAGCAGCTTAAGTAGGACAGATACGCAGTATTTT
j_gene: TRBJ2-3
d_gene: NA
abundance: NA
v_gene: TRBV11-3
len: 13

CDR3aa: CASSARGQGDSEKLFF
CDR3nt: TGTGCCAGCAGCGCGAGAGGACAGGGGGACTCTGAAAAACTGTTTTTT
j_gene: TRBJ1-4
d_gene: TRBD1
abundance: NA
v_gene: TRBV9
len: 16

CDR3aa: CATSRGQGPSNQPQHF
CDR3nt: TGTGCCACCAGCAGAGGACAGGGCCCTAGCAATCAGCCCCAGCATTTT
j_gene: TRBJ1-5
d_gene: TRBD1
abundance: NA
v_gene: TRBV15
len: 16

CDR3aa: CASIPGLAASYEQYF
CDR3nt: TGTGCCAGCATCCCGGGACTAGCGGCCTCCTACGAGCAGTACTTC
j_gene: TRBJ2-7
d_gene: TRBD2
abundance: NA
v_gene: TRBV11-2
len: 15

CDR3aa: CASTFLGYAEAFF
CDR3nt: TGTGCCAGTACTTTTTTGGGTTATGCTGAAGCTTTCTTT
j_gene: TRBJ1-1
d_gene: NA
abundance: NA
v_gene: TRBV19
len: 13

CDR3aa: CASREMLGGGSPLHF
CDR3nt: TGTGCCAGTAGAGAGATGTTGGGGGGAGGTTCACCCCTCCACTTT
j_gene: TRBJ1-6
d_gene: NA
abundance: NA
v_gene: TRBV19
len: 15

CDR3aa: CASSEQTSTDTQYF
CDR3nt: TGTGCCAGCAGTGAGCAGACTAGCACAGATACGCAGTATTTT
j_gene: TRBJ2-3
d_gene: NA
abundance: NA
v_gene: TRBV2
len: 14

CDR3aa: CASSPGANTEAFF
CDR3nt: TGTGCCAGCAGTCCTGGAGCTAACACTGAAGCTTTCTTT
j_gene: TRBJ1-1
d_gene: NA
abundance: once
v_gene: TRBV27
len: 13

CDR3aa: CSVEQGISYGYTF
CDR3nt: TGCAGCGTTGAACAGGGGATATCCTATGGCTACACCTTC
j_gene: TRBJ1-2
d_gene: NA
abundance: NA
v_gene: TRBV29-1
len: 13

CDR3aa: CAITGGGSTEAFF
CDR3nt: TGTGCCATCACCGGGGGTGGTTCCACTGAAGCTTTCTTT
j_gene: TRBJ1-1
d_gene: NA
abundance: NA
v_gene: TRBV10-3
len: 13

CDR3aa: CASGVRLSEAFF
CDR3nt: TGTGCCAGCGGAGTTAGGTTGTCTGAAGCTTTCTTT
j_gene: TRBJ1-1
d_gene: NA
abundance: NA
v_gene: TRBV7-8
len: 12

CDR3aa: CASTSPGQNYEQYF
CDR3nt: TGTGCCAGCACCTCGCCGGGACAGAACTACGAGCAGTACTTC
j_gene: TRBJ2-7
d_gene: TRBD1
abundance: once
v_gene: TRBV28
len: 14

CDR3aa: CASSQARDSTYEQYF
CDR3nt: TGTGCCAGCAGCCAAGCCCGGGACTCCACCTACGAGCAGTACTTC
j_gene: TRBJ2-7
d_gene: NA
abundance: once
v_gene: TRBV4-2
len: 15

CDR3aa: CASSPAGNTIYF
CDR3nt: TGTGCCAGCAGCCCGGCAGGAAACACCATATATTTT
j_gene: TRBJ1-3
d_gene: NA
abundance: once
v_gene: TRBV3-1/TRBV3-2
len: 12

CDR3aa: CASSPYRGSQPQHF
CDR3nt: TGTGCCAGCAGCCCCTACAGGGGGTCTCAGCCCCAGCATTTT
j_gene: TRBJ1-5
d_gene: TRBD1
abundance: once
v_gene: TRBV6-5
len: 14

CDR3aa: CAVTRGDTEAFF
CDR3nt: TGTGCCGTCACCCGGGGGGACACTGAAGCTTTCTTT
j_gene: TRBJ1-1
d_gene: NA
abundance: NA
v_gene: TRBV10-3
len: 12

CDR3aa: CASSPGVGGGGTEAFF
CDR3nt: TGTGCCAGCTCACCTGGTGTCGGGGGCGGGGGAACTGAAGCTTTCTTT
j_gene: TRBJ1-1
d_gene: NA
abundance: NA
v_gene: TRBV18
len: 16

CDR3aa: CASSQFTGGPSGNEQFF
CDR3nt: TGTGCCAGCAGCCAATTCACAGGGGGCCCCTCGGGCAATGAGCAGTTCTTC
j_gene: TRBJ2-1
d_gene: TRBD1
abundance: NA
v_gene: TRBV14
len: 17

CDR3aa: CASSRTLDSYEQYF
CDR3nt: TGTGCCAGTAGCCGGACTTTGGACTCCTACGAGCAGTACTTC
j_gene: TRBJ2-7
d_gene: NA
abundance: NA
v_gene: TRBV19
len: 14

CDR3aa: CAWSWDGGYNEQFF
CDR3nt: TGTGCCTGGAGTTGGGACGGGGGCTACAATGAGCAGTTCTTC
j_gene: TRBJ2-1
d_gene: NA
abundance: NA
v_gene: TRBV30
len: 14

CDR3aa: CASSHNRANTEAFF
CDR3nt: TGTGCCAGCAGCCATAACCGAGCGAACACTGAAGCTTTCTTT
j_gene: TRBJ1-1
d_gene: NA
abundance: once
v_gene: TRBV3-1/TRBV3-2
len: 14

CDR3aa: CASSPSATVGLQAEAFF
CDR3nt: TGTGCCAGCTCACCCTCCGCGACAGTTGGACTACAGGCTGAAGCTTTCTTT
j_gene: TRBJ1-1
d_gene: NA
abundance: NA
v_gene: TRBV18
len: 17

CDR3aa: CASSQGPGLGGEKLFF
CDR3nt: TGCGCCAGCAGCCAAGGTCCGGGACTAGGGGGTGAAAAACTGTTTTTT
j_gene: TRBJ1-4
d_gene: NA
abundance: once
v_gene: TRBV4-3
len: 16

CDR3aa: CASSLVSSEQYF
CDR3nt: TGTGCCAGCAGCTTGGTCTCGTCCGAGCAGTACTTC
j_gene: TRBJ2-7
d_gene: NA
abundance: NA
v_gene: TRBV5-6
len: 12

CDR3aa: CASSTSGQGYTGELFF
CDR3nt: TGTGCCAGCAGCACTTCGGGACAGGGGTACACCGGGGAGCTGTTTTTT
j_gene: TRBJ2-2
d_gene: TRBD1
abundance: NA
v_gene: TRBV9
len: 16

CDR3aa: CATSDPRQGNTGELFF
CDR3nt: TGTGCCACCAGTGATCCCCGACAGGGGAACACCGGGGAGCTGTTTTTT
j_gene: TRBJ2-2
d_gene: TRBD1
abundance: NA
v_gene: TRBV24-1
len: 16

CDR3aa: CASSYDRGPYNEQFF
CDR3nt: TGTGCCAGCAGTTACGACAGGGGTCCCTACAATGAGCAGTTCTTC
j_gene: TRBJ2-1
d_gene: TRBD1
abundance: once
v_gene: TRBV6-5
len: 15

CDR3aa: CASSPGTDEAFF
CDR3nt: TGTGCCAGCAGCCCCGGGACGGATGAAGCTTTCTTT
j_gene: TRBJ1-1
d_gene: NA
abundance: NA
v_gene: TRBV9
len: 12

CDR3aa: CASSQSGQLSTDTQYF
CDR3nt: TGCGCCAGCAGTCAATCGGGACAGCTTAGCACAGATACGCAGTATTTT
j_gene: TRBJ2-3
d_gene: TRBD1
abundance: NA
v_gene: TRBV23-1
len: 16

CDR3aa: CASSLGQTSNTGELFF
CDR3nt: TGTGCCAGCAGCTTAGGACAGACTTCGAACACCGGGGAGCTGTTTTTT
j_gene: TRBJ2-2
d_gene: NA
abundance: NA
v_gene: TRBV7-6
len: 16